One T cell receptor (beta chain) is described in this entry. Germline V gives CDR1 ENHRY, CDR2 SYGVKD. The J segment lost 5 bases and the V segment lost 0 bases, leaving 7 bases of the junction unmatched. CDR3 length equals 15 residues. Authors' analysis steps: Estimated nucleated cell counts came from reference gene primer amplification. The data were produced by immunoSEQ multiplex PCR, yet TCRdb's version contains in-frame clones alone and is incomplete. Clonal size and the V and J genes are those of that table, whereas D and trimming came from the DNA. Here the sample spans around 620,000 clones, just under 90% being singletons. The data were obtained in a study of blood T cell repertoires in COVID-19. Study-wide context: Samples taken during acute and convalescent COVID-19 were collected in the United States, Italy and Spain. From T cells, B-cell-depleted T cells, or PBMCs came the material, which was cDNA or gDNA.

The sample was peripheral blood. This clonotype was sampled from a woman under 30 with acute or convalescent COVID-19. The chain is built from TRBV10-3 and TRBJ2-7; 7 bases align to TRBD2. DNA for the CDR3: TGTGCCATCAGTGAGTCGGGAGCGGGGCACAACGAGCAGTACTTC. Protein product: CAISESGAGHNEQYF.